The clone carrying this T cell receptor (beta chain) was seen a single time. This CDR3 comprises 16 residues. The V end lost 0 bases, the J end lost 2 bases, and 13 bases lay between the germline ends. Per germline, CDR1 MNHNS and CDR2 SASEGT. Authors' data handling: Reference gene primer amplification gave estimated nucleated cell counts. Using immunoSEQ multiplex PCR, the repertoire was profiled, and TCRdb retains in-frame clones only, with some absent. The DNA was the basis for D and trimming; V, J and clone size are from that table. The data contain about 150,000 clones, about 88% of them singletons. This record comes from a study of blood T cell repertoires in COVID-19. The wider study: The cDNA or gDNA used as material had been derived from T cells, B-cell-depleted T cells, or PBMCs.

Sequencing was done on a sample of peripheral blood. The sequence was obtained from a human donor with acute or convalescent COVID-19. The donor label of this sample is uncertain. The rearrangement uses TRBV6-1 and TRBJ1-1; D may be TRBD1 (5 bases). CDR3 in amino acids: CASSEANWGGNTEAFF. The CDR3 region has the DNA TGTGCCAGCAGTGAAGCCAACTGGGGGGGAAACACTGAAGCTTTCTTT.